A selection of T cell receptor beta chains follows, all from one sample in a study of T cells in Graves' hyperthyroidism and ophthalmopathy. TCRdb itself ran the multiplex PCR reads through MiXCR, one entry per CDR3 protein. The sample has about 610,000 distinct CDR3 sequences; roughly 14% are singletons. The sequencing input was blood. Source of these receptors: a woman aged 35 to 49 with Graves' ophthalmopathy. Each CDR3 is given with its conserved first and last residue. D genes are given only for firm matches. Expanded clones are given a class, and other clones once, few, many or no size at all.

CDR3 protein	CDR3 DNA	V gene	J gene	D gene	clone size
CAWSPQGWQETQYF	TGTGCCTGGAGTCCACAGGGTTGGCAAGAGACCCAGTACTTC	TRBV30	TRBJ2-5	NA	NA
CASSITARGYGYTF	TGTGCCAGTAGTATAACGGCCAGGGGCTATGGCTACACCTTC	TRBV19	TRBJ1-2	NA	many
CATASGSYEQYF	TGTGCCACCGCGAGCGGGAGTTACGAGCAGTACTTC	TRBV15	TRBJ2-7	TRBD2	many
CASSFGDFISNQPQHF	TGTGCCAGCAGCTTCGGGGACTTTATCAGCAATCAGCCCCAGCATTTT	TRBV7-8	TRBJ1-5	NA	few
CASSFSGSALAKNIQYF	TGTGCCAGCAGTTTTTCCGGGTCCGCCTTAGCCAAAAACATTCAGTACTTC	TRBV12-3/TRBV12-4	TRBJ2-4	NA	NA
CASSAPWKETQYF	TGTGCCAGCAGCGCTCCATGGAAAGAGACCCAGTACTTC	TRBV7-9	TRBJ2-5	NA	many
CASSLSPYRASETQYF	TGTGCCAGCAGTTTATCGCCCTACAGGGCGAGTGAGACCCAGTACTTC	TRBV28	TRBJ2-5	NA	many
CASSALTGPSLEQYF	TGTGCCAGCAGCGCATTAACCGGGCCTTCTCTCGAGCAGTACTTC	TRBV25-1	TRBJ2-7	NA	NA
CSAGSNQPQHF	TGCAGTGCCGGGTCCAATCAGCCCCAGCATTTT	TRBV20-1	TRBJ1-5	NA	many
CSARAPGTSVYEQYF	TGCAGTGCTAGAGCCCCCGGGACTAGCGTCTACGAGCAGTACTTC	TRBV20-1	TRBJ2-7	TRBD2	many
CASSLFTGQGTEAFF	TGTGCCAGCAGTTTATTTACGGGACAGGGAACTGAAGCTTTCTTT	TRBV6-5	TRBJ1-1	TRBD1	many
CSALKISTNTSSYGYTF	TGCAGTGCTCTTAAAATCTCTACGAACACCTCATCATATGGCTACACCTTC	TRBV20-1	TRBJ1-2	NA	many
CASSPLGPAPSYEQYF	TGTGCCAGCAGCCCCCTAGGACCAGCGCCCTCCTACGAGCAGTACTTC	TRBV11-1	TRBJ2-7	NA	few
CASSIQTSNYGYTF	TGCGCCAGCAGCATTCAGACAAGCAACTATGGCTACACCTTC	TRBV5-1	TRBJ1-2	NA	NA
CASSTPGGGTEAFF	TGCGCCAGCAGCACCCCCGGGGGGGGCACTGAAGCTTTCTTT	TRBV5-1	TRBJ1-1	NA	many
CASSRSGSPLFSYEQYF	TGTGCCAGCAGCCGTAGCGGGAGCCCTCTGTTCTCCTACGAGCAGTACTTC	TRBV6-2/TRBV6-3	TRBJ2-7	TRBD2	NA
CSARYFGNTEAFF	TGCAGTGCTAGGTATTTCGGGAACACTGAAGCTTTCTTT	TRBV20-1	TRBJ1-1	NA	many
CASSIGTKTGELFF	TGTGCCAGTAGTATCGGGACAAAAACCGGGGAGCTGTTTTTT	TRBV19	TRBJ2-2	NA	NA
CASSLFAGEAHEQYF	TGTGCCAGCAGTTTATTTGCGGGAGAAGCCCACGAGCAGTACTTC	TRBV27	TRBJ2-7	TRBD2	many
CSVLGYEQYF	TGCAGCGTTCTTGGCTACGAGCAGTACTTC	TRBV29-1	TRBJ2-7	NA	NA
CASSSRDAPGTEAFF	TGTGCCAGCAGCAGCAGGGACGCCCCAGGCACTGAAGCTTTCTTT	TRBV7-6	TRBJ1-1	NA	many
CASRAGLAGVRELFF	TGTGCCAGCAGGGCGGGACTAGCGGGAGTCAGGGAGCTGTTTTTT	TRBV11-2	TRBJ2-2	TRBD2	few
CSAVGQNTGELFF	TGCAGCGCTGTCGGACAAAACACCGGGGAGCTGTTTTTT	TRBV29-1	TRBJ2-2	NA	many
CSVRTGAGNTIYF	TGCAGCGTTCGGACAGGGGCTGGAAACACCATATATTTT	TRBV29-1	TRBJ1-3	TRBD1	many
CASSITFRATYGYTF	TGTGCCAGTAGTATTACCTTCAGAGCAACCTATGGCTACACCTTC	TRBV19	TRBJ1-2	NA	many
CASRERGANTGELFF	TGTGCCAGCAGAGAACGCGGGGCGAACACCGGGGAGCTGTTTTTT	TRBV6-1	TRBJ2-2	NA	many
CASSSPSLSAAAYGYTF	TGTGCCAGCAGCTCGCCGTCGTTGAGTGCCGCCGCTTATGGCTACACCTTC	TRBV5-6	TRBJ1-2	NA	NA
CASLPGGADYGYTF	TGTGCCAGCCTCCCCGGCGGGGCAGACTATGGCTACACCTTC	TRBV28	TRBJ1-2	NA	few
CASRPDSYGYTF	TGTGCCAGCAGGCCGGACAGTTACGGCTACACCTTC	TRBV28	TRBJ1-2	NA	once
CASSSGREKDEQYF	TGTGCCAGCAGCTCTGGGCGGGAGAAAGACGAGCAGTACTTC	TRBV7-3	TRBJ2-7	TRBD2	many
CASRPGQGAVGEQYF	TGTGCCAGCAGACCTGGACAGGGGGCTGTGGGCGAGCAGTACTTC	TRBV12-3/TRBV12-4	TRBJ2-7	TRBD1	NA
CSGGRVNEQYF	TGCAGTGGCGGGAGGGTAAACGAGCAGTACTTC	TRBV20-1	TRBJ2-7	TRBD2	NA
CSASDYSYEQYF	TGCAGTGCTAGCGACTACTCCTACGAGCAGTACTTC	TRBV20-1	TRBJ2-7	NA	many
CASRPTQATEAFF	TGTGCCAGCAGACCAACTCAGGCCACTGAAGCTTTCTTT	TRBV12-3/TRBV12-4	TRBJ1-1	NA	once
CASSLMGSGETQYF	TGTGCCAGCAGCTTAATGGGTTCCGGAGAGACCCAGTACTTC	TRBV7-2	TRBJ2-5	NA	NA
CASSRRDAPSYEQYF	TGTGCCAGCAGTCGTCGGGACGCTCCTTCCTACGAGCAGTACTTC	TRBV28	TRBJ2-7	NA	many
CATSTPRQGTGGIQYF	TGTGCCACCAGCACCCCTCGACAGGGGACAGGGGGCATTCAGTACTTC	TRBV15	TRBJ2-4	TRBD1	many
CASSNAGAGDTEAFF	TGTGCCAGCAGCAACGCGGGGGCGGGGGACACTGAAGCTTTCTTT	TRBV6-2/TRBV6-3	TRBJ1-1	NA	NA
CATSDYGSSYEQYF	TGTGCCACCAGTGATTATGGATCTTCCTACGAGCAGTACTTC	TRBV24-1	TRBJ2-7	NA	NA
CASSPNTGGSSNQPQHF	TGTGCCAGTAGTCCTAACACAGGGGGAAGTAGCAATCAGCCCCAGCATTTT	TRBV19	TRBJ1-5	TRBD1	many
CASKDGNTGELFF	TGTGCCAGCAAGGACGGGAACACCGGGGAGCTGTTTTTT	TRBV6-5	TRBJ2-2	NA	many